A single sample gave rise to the 20 T cell receptor beta chains below, sequenced in a study of graft-versus-host responses after intestinal transplantation. These receptors' targets are unknown. Method: immunoSEQ multiplex PCR; TCRdb's copy keeps in-frame clones and lacks some. The sample comprises approximately 97,000 clones, 80% to 95% of which are singletons, and about 0.072% rests with the top ten. The material sequenced was unstimulated CD8+ T cells sorted from spleen or lymph node cells, taken before transplant. The receptors here all came from a human donor who was the organ donor for an intestinal transplant.

The V call is TRBV13, the J call TRBJ2-3; 10 positions match TRBD2. There are 16 residues in the CDR3. The V segment lost 3 bases and the J segment 2 bases; nucleotides outside the gene matches: 5. CDR1 is PRHDT and CDR2 is FYEKMQ in the germline V gene (reference sequence). CDR3 sequence (DNA): TGTGCCAGCAGCTTTAGCGGGGGGCTTTACACAGATACGCAGTATTTT. Residues: CASSFSGGLYTDTQYF. Supplemented by reference TRBV13 and TRBJ2-3, the full variable domain reads AAGVIQSPRHLIKEKRETATLKCYPIPRHDTVYWYQQGPGQDPQFLISFYEKMQSDKGSIPDRFSAQQFSDYHSELNMSSLELGDSALYFCASSFSGGLYTDTQYFGPGTRLTVL.

The chain couples TRBV25-1 to TRBJ1-2; TRBD1 is a possible D gene (6 bases). This CDR3 is 13 amino acids long. Trimming left V 10 bases short and J 4 bases short, with 16 bases between. Germline-derived CDR1 and CDR2 are MGHDK and SYGVNS. The CDR3 sequence: CAIQGPGPYGYTF. Written as DNA, the CDR3 is TGTGCCATACAGGGTCCCGGACCCTATGGCTACACCTTC.

The chain recombines TRBV27 with TRBJ2-1; 8 bases agree with TRBD1. Trimming cost V 8 bases and J 2 bases; bases outside gene matches: 5. The CDR3 sequence is 14 residues long. The germline gives CDR1 MNHEY, CDR2 SMNVEV (reference sequence). CDR3 protein: CASGPTGAYNEQFF. In DNA, the CDR3 is TGTGCCAGCGGACCGACAGGGGCCTACAATGAGCAGTTCTTC.

The V and J genes are TRBV5-5 and TRBJ1-1; no definite D call. Germline assignment: CDR1 SGHKS and CDR2 YYEKEE (reference sequence). Trimming removed 5 bases at V and 0 bases at J, with 14 bases between. There are 15 residues in the CDR3. The CDR3 bases are TGTGCCAGCAGTCCCTCGGGGTTAATGAACACTGAAGCTTTCTTT. This sequence encodes CASSPSGLMNTEAFF.

This sequence joins TRBV27 and TRBJ1-1; D may be TRBD1 (6 bases). The CDR3 sequence is 16 residues long. Trimming took 5 bases from V and 5 from J, leaving 21 bases between them. Germline values: CDR1 MNHEY, CDR2 SMNVEV (reference sequence). CDR3 sequence: CASSQITGNSRTEAFF. As DNA, the CDR3 is TGTGCCAGCAGTCAAATAACAGGGAATAGTAGGACTGAAGCTTTCTTT.

V gene TRBV25-1 combines with J gene TRBJ2-1; 11 positions agree with TRBD2. V was clipped by 6 bases and J by 0 bases; unmatched bases: 10. The CDR3 spans 18 residues. CDR1 is MGHDK, CDR2 SYGVNS, per germline. For the CDR3, the DNA is TGTGCCAGCAGCCTTTGGACTAGCGGGCCCCGCTCCTACAATGAGCAGTTCTTC. It translates to CASSLWTSGPRSYNEQFF.

This chain joins TRBV9 and TRBJ1-2; 9 bases match TRBD1. The CDR3 has 16 amino acids. The germline V gene encodes CDR1 SGDLS and CDR2 YYNGEE. V dropped 0 bases and J dropped 2; count of bases not matched to a gene: 5. The chain's CDR3 is CASSVGRTGANYGYTF. The CDR3 coding sequence is TGTGCCAGCAGCGTAGGTCGGACAGGGGCCAACTATGGCTACACCTTC.

The chain recombines TRBV10-3 with TRBJ1-1; no firm D call. Trimming took off 0 bases at V and 1 base at J, with 18 bases between the two ends. CDR3 length equals 18 residues. Germline V gene sequence: CDR1 ENHRY, CDR2 SYGVKD. Here the CDR3 reads CAISESAEPLNPNTEAFF. The CDR3 nucleotides read TGTGCCATCAGTGAGTCAGCGGAGCCCCTTAATCCGAACACTGAAGCTTTCTTT.

The chain links TRBV27 to TRBJ2-2; D possibly corresponds to TRBD2 (5 bases). V lost 6 bases and J lost 7, with 9 bases in between. Germline lookup yields CDR1 MNHEY and CDR2 SMNVEV (reference sequence). The CDR3 spans 12 residues. The CDR3 reads CASSPGFGELFF. The CDR3 bases are TGTGCCAGCAGCCCGGGATTCGGGGAGCTGTTTTTT.

The chain links TRBV7-9 to TRBJ2-1, with D perhaps matching TRBD1 (6 bases). This CDR3 contains 15 residues. Deletions cut 3 bases from V and 8 bases from J, with 17 bases between. Germline-derived CDR1 and CDR2 are SEHNR and FQNEAQ (reference sequence). CDR3 bases: TGTGCCAGCAGCTTCAGGGCAGGGGATAGGCATGAGCAGTTCTTC. This translates into CASSFRAGDRHEQFF. Looking up the rest from reference TRBV7-9 and TRBJ2-1 gives the full variable domain: DTGVSQNPRHKITKRGQNVTFRCDPISEHNRLYWYRQTLGQGPEFLTYFQNEAQLEKSRLLSDRFSAERPKGSFSTLEIQRTEQGDSAMYLCASSFRAGDRHEQFFGPGTRLTVL.

The V call is TRBV6-1, the J call TRBJ2-1; D gene ambiguous. CDR3 length: 13 residues. Trimming shortened V by 7 bases and J by 9 bases, and 16 bases separated the two germline ends. CDR1 is MNHNS, CDR2 SASEGT, per germline. The CDR3 reads CASTKRQITEQFF. In DNA, the CDR3 is TGTGCCAGCACGAAGAGGCAGATCACTGAGCAGTTCTTC.

The V call is TRBV28, the J call TRBJ2-1, with D unclear. The CDR3 covers 13 residues. Deletions cut 2 bases from V and 8 bases from J, with 10 bases between. Looked up from germline, CDR1 is MDHEN and CDR2 is SYDVKM. CDR3 protein: CASSLVDYDEQFF. The CDR3 DNA follows: TGTGCCAGCAGTTTAGTAGATTATGATGAGCAGTTCTTC.

V gene TRBV10-3 combines with J gene TRBJ1-1; D is unclear. V shed 0 bases and J shed 3 bases, with 8 bases lying between them. Germline lookup yields CDR1 ENHRY and CDR2 SYGVKD. CDR3 size: 14 residues. The CDR3 DNA reads TGTGCCATCAGTGAGTCTCCCGGGGACACTGAAGCTTTCTTT. As protein: CAISESPGDTEAFF.

This clone was seen once. The chain has TRBV19 and TRBJ2-1, with a tentative D call TRBD1 (5 bases). V lost 4 bases to trimming and J lost 10 bases, with 11 bases between them. This CDR3 has 12 amino acids. Germline V gene data show CDR1 as LNHDA and CDR2 as SQIVND (reference sequence). CDR3 bases: TGTGCCAGTAGTACGGACATCACCGAGCAGTTCTTC. This sequence encodes CASSTDITEQFF.

This chain joins TRBV7-9 and TRBJ2-3, with 7 bases fitting TRBD1. J was trimmed by 3 bases and V by 5 bases; bases with no gene match: 8. The CDR3 totals 15 residues. From germline, CDR1 is SEHNR and CDR2 FQNEAQ (reference sequence). CDR3 in amino acids: CASSLYRGGTDTQYF. The CDR3 DNA reads as TGTGCCAGCAGCCTATACAGGGGTGGGACAGATACGCAGTATTTT.

The chain couples TRBV7-8 to TRBJ2-5; TRBD2 aligns across 11 bases. The germline V gene has CDR1 SGHVS and CDR2 FQNEAQ. The V and J ends lost 2 bases and 1 base, in that order; junction bases with no gene match: 3. This CDR3 region has 16 residues. The CDR3 DNA reads TGTGCCAGCAGCTTAAATAGCGGGGGGGCCCAAGAGACCCAGTACTTC. Translating it yields CASSLNSGGAQETQYF.

This clone was counted a single time. The rearrangement joins TRBV27 to TRBJ2-7; D gene ambiguous. With 5 bases removed from V and 4 bases from J, the gap between germline ends came to 15 bases. Germline-derived CDR1 and CDR2 are MNHEY and SMNVEV (reference sequence). This CDR3 region has 14 residues. This CDR3 is CASSRLGPGYEQYF. In DNA form, the CDR3 reads TGTGCCAGCAGTCGTTTGGGTCCGGGTTACGAGCAGTACTTC.

This sequence joins TRBV5-8 and TRBJ2-1; 11 positions agree with TRBD2. The V gene's germline CDR1 is SGHTS and CDR2 YDEGEE. V was clipped by 4 bases and J by 4 bases; unmatched bases: 13. The CDR3 is 18 residues long. The CDR3 bases are TGTGCCAGCAGCCTACCCTCTAGGACTAGCGGGCCATACAATGAGCAGTTCTTC. Its protein product is CASSLPSRTSGPYNEQFF.

Concerning this clone itself: One end of the junction is discordant with germline, which a read error may explain. The V call is TRBV18, the J call TRBJ1-5; TRBD1 is a possible D gene (6 bases). Germline V gives CDR1 KGHSH, CDR2 LQKENI. This CDR3 contains 11 residues. The CDR3 sequence: CASSLGQRQHF. The CDR3 coding sequence is TGTGCCAGCTCACTCGGACAGCGCCAGCATTTT.

The V and J genes are TRBV6-6 and TRBJ1-3, with D unclear. This CDR3 spans 16 amino acids. The V and J ends lost 4 bases and 0 bases respectively, with 13 bases between them. Germline-derived CDR1 and CDR2 are MNHNY and SVGAGI (reference sequence). Here the CDR3 reads CASSFSRVSSGNTIYF. CDR3 in DNA: TGTGCCAGCAGTTTTTCTCGTGTTTCCTCTGGAAACACCATATATTTT.